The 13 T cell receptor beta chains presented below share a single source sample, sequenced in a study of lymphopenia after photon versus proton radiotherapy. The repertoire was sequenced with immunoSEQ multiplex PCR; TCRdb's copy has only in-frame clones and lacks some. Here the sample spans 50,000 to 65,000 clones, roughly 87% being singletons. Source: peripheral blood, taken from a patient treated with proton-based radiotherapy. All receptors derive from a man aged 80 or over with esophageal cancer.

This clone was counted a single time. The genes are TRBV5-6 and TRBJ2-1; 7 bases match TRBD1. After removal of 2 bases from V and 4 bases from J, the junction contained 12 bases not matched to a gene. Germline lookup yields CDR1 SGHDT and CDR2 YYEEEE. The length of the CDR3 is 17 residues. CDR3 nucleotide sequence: TGTGCCAGCAGCTTTGGGTTAAGGGACAGAGCTTACAATGAGCAGTTCTTC. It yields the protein CASSFGLRDRAYNEQFF.

CDR3 protein: CAVGAGGIYEQYF. The CDR3 DNA reads as TGTGCGGTGGGGGCAGGGGGGATCTACGAGCAGTACTTC. This sequence joins TRBV25-1 and TRBJ2-7; TRBD1 might be the D (7 bases). Germline V gene sequence: CDR1 MGHDK, CDR2 SYGVNS. This CDR3 contains 13 residues.

The CDR3 nucleotides read TGCGCCAGCCGAGGTGGGCCGTGGGATGAAAAACTGTTTTTT. Residues: CASRGGPWDEKLFF. The chain employs TRBV5-1 and TRBJ1-4, with D hard to call. Trimming left V 7 bases short and J 6 bases short, with 16 bases between. CDR1 and CDR2 from the germline V gene are SGHRS and YFSETQ. The length of the CDR3 is 14 residues.

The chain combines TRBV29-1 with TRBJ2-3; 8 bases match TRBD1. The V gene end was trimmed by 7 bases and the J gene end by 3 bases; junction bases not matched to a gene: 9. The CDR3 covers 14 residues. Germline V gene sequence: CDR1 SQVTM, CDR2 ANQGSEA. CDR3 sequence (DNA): TGCAGCGCCCCTACAGGGGGTACAACAGATACGCAGTATTTT. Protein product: CSAPTGGTTDTQYF.

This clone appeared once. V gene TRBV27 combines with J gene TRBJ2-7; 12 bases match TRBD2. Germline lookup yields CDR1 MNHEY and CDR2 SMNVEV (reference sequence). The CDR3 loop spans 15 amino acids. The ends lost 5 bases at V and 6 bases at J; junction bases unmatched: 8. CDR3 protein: CASSPRLAGAAEQYF. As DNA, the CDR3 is TGTGCCAGCAGTCCACGACTAGCGGGAGCCGCCGAGCAGTACTTC.

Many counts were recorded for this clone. CDR3 sequence reads: CSVWDRDVNTEAFF. For the CDR3, the DNA is TGCAGCGTTTGGGACAGGGACGTGAACACTGAAGCTTTCTTT. The chain links TRBV29-1 to TRBJ1-1; the match to TRBD1 covers 9 bases. CDR3 length: 14 residues. J was trimmed by 0 bases and V by 5 bases; bases with no gene match: 4. Looked up from germline, CDR1 is SQVTM and CDR2 is ANQGSEA.

This chain's CDR3 is CASSLDRGTEAFF. CDR3 in DNA: TGCGCCAGCAGCTTGGACAGGGGGACTGAAGCTTTCTTT. The rearrangement uses TRBV4-3 and TRBJ1-1, with 10 nucleotides matching TRBD1. V was pared by 5 bases and J by 5 bases, with 2 bases of the junction left unmatched. The CDR3 totals 13 residues. Germline CDR1 is LGHNA and CDR2 is YSLEER.

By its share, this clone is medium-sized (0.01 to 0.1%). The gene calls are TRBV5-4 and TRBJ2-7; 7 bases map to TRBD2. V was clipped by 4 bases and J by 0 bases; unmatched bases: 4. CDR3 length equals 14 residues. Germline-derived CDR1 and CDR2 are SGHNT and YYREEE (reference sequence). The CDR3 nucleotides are TGTGCCAGCAGCCTATGGACTAGCTCCTACGAGCAGTACTTC. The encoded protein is CASSLWTSSYEQYF.

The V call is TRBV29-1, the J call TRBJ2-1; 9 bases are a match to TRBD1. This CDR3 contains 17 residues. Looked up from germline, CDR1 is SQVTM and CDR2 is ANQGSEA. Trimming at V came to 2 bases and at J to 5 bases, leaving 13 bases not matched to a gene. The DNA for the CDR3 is TGCAGCGTTGAACGGAAACCGGACAGGGGACCTAACAATGAGCAGTTCTTC. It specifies CSVERKPDRGPNNEQFF.

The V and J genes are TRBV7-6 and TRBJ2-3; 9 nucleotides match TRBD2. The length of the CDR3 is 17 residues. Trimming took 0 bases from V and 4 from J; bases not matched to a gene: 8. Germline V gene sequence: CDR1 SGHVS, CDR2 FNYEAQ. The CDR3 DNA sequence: TGTGCCAGCAGCTTAGCACGCAGCGGGGGGCTGGCAGATACGCAGTATTTT. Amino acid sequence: CASSLARSGGLADTQYF.

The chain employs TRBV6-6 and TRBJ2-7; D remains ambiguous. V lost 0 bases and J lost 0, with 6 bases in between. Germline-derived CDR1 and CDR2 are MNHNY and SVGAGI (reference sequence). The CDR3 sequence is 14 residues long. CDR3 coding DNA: TGTGCCAGCAGTTACTCAGGGAACTCCTACGAGCAGTACTTC. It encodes CASSYSGNSYEQYF.

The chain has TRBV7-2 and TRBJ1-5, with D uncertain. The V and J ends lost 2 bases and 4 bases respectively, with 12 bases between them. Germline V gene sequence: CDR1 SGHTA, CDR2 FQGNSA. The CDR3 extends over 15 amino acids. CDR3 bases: TGTGCCAGCAGCTTAATGGCGGGTGTGAATCAGCCCCAGCATTTT. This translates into CASSLMAGVNQPQHF.

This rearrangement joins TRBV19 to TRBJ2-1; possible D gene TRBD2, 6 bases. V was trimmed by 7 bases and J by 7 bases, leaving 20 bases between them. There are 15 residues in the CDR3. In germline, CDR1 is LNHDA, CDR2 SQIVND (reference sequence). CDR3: CASTPFSGTLNEQFF. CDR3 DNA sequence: TGTGCCAGTACCCCCTTTTCCGGGACTTTGAATGAGCAGTTCTTC. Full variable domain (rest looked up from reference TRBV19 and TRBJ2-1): DGGITQSPKYLFRKEGQNVTLSCEQNLNHDAMYWYRQDPGQGLRLIYYSQIVNDFQKGDIAEGYSVSREKKESFPLTVTSAQKNPTAFYLCASTPFSGTLNEQFFGPGTRLTVL.